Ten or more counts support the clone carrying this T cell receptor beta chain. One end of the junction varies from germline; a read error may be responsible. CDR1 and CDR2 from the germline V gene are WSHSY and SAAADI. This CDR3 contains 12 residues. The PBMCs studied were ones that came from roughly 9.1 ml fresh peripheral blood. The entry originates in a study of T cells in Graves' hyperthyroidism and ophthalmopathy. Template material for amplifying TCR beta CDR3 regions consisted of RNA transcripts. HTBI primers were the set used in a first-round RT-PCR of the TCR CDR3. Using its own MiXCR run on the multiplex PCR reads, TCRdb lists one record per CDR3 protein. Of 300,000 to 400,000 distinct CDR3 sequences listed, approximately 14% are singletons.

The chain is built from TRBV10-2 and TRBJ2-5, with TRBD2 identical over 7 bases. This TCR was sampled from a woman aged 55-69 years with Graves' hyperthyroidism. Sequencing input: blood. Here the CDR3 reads CASTGEGETQYF. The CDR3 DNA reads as TGTGCCAGCACCGGGGAGGGGGAGACCCAGTACTTC.